Sequencing of this T cell receptor (beta chain) was carried out in a study of blood T cell repertoires in COVID-19 (dated by TCRdb to the early 2020s). Looking at the study overall: The collaborator samples originated in the United States, Italy and Spain and spanned the acute and convalescent phases of COVID-19. The prospective study material was composed of cDNA or gDNA derived from T cells, B-cell-depleted T cells, or PBMCs. Subjects who had been exposed to COVID-19, were actively infected with it, or had recovered from it provided the deeply sampled blood TCRbeta repertoires that made up the dataset. The repertoires were released in a freely available public database intended as a resource for research on the immune response to SARS-CoV-2. Samples came from the ongoing ImmuneRACE study (first 160 participants) plus 1,254 subjects from 6 global collaborators. Sample metadata almost always included a de-identified subject ID, COVID-19 status, age in years and sex. HLA class I and class II types, where available, came from metadata supplied by the sample provider rather than from assay-based typing.

On this clone: Its specific antigen is unknown. A junction end diverges from the germline sequence, so it may reflect a read error.

TCRbeta CDR3 regions were amplified from genomic DNA by means of the immunoSEQ Assay, a bias-controlled multiplex PCR. Per the authors' processing: Within the assay, amplification of reference gene primers was used to estimate how many nucleated cells each sample contained. To quantify the absolute abundance of each unique TCRbeta CDR3 rearrangement, sequence reads were collapsed and filtered. Productive Simpson clonality was computed per sample as the square root of Simpson's diversity index over productive rearrangements. The source is immuneACCESS, and TCRdb retained only in-frame sequences with V and J called. Part of the clones is not carried over; for the studies checked, unresolved V genes explain less than half of this, and the remainder is unexplained. The V and J calls and clone size come from that table; D and trimming were worked out from the DNA. Within this sample are 400,000 to 500,000 clones, with approximately 88% of them counted one time only. The top ten clonotypes cover 1.8% of the sample.

What the authors observed across the whole study: How much clinical and demographic metadata was included differed by source and by participant, and the metadata was provided uncurated.

Taken from cysteine to phenylalanine, the CDR3 has 12 residues. Only the CDR3 DNA stays, 36 bases, in frame from base 1. Participants in the prospective study were enrolled through a virtual design, were aged roughly 18 to 90 years, and lived in under 25 United States geographic areas. In the prospective study, cohorts were assigned on the basis of participant-reported clinical history obtained from a screening survey and a study questionnaire. For ImmuneRACE Cohort 3, a participant was defined as recovered based on two consecutive negative NP/OP PCR tests, clearance by a healthcare professional, or resolution of symptoms. In the prospective study, whole blood, serum and a nasopharyngeal or oropharyngeal swab were collected from each participant by mobile phlebotomists. Additional blood draws and questionnaires over an approximately 2-month period could optionally be provided by prospective study participants. Before DNA extraction, prospective study blood samples were shipped either frozen or at room temperature.

The receptor was isolated from a woman between 40 and 50 years old who had recovered from COVID-19. Material for sequencing was PBMCs or T cells enriched from blood (not recorded which). This sequence uses TRBV12-3 or TRBV12-4 and TRBJ2-7, and 8 junction bases match TRBD1. The CDR3 is CASSSPGGMGFF. The bases are TGTGCCAGCAGTTCTCCAGGGGGCATGGGCTTTTTC.